The source of this T cell receptor (beta chain) is a study of cytomegalovirus exposure and HLA in healthy donors (dated by TCRdb to the late 2010s). In the study overall: According to an earlier analysis of a few hundred of the donors, about 190 million T cells yielded 117 million unique TCR beta sequences and roughly 280 Gb of sequence data. The genetic ancestry cluster associated with self-reported Caucasian donors included roughly 84% of the roughly 400 genotyped donors. Every discovery cohort repertoire had been produced on one sequencing platform. A later analysis re-analyzed previously published TCR beta repertoires from 600 to 850 donors and added high-resolution HLA genotyping to study TCR occurrence patterns. Five DR-DQ haplotypes were handled as single units for association and clustering because linkage in the cohort was strong. Besides the first cohort of approximately 670 subjects, a separate validation cohort made up of 120 different subjects was used. The study aimed to test whether signatures of past pathogen exposure could be identified by cataloging public T cell receptors. Donor age, sex, ethnicity and CMV serostatus were collected together with the repertoire data. A later genetic analysis took genome-wide SNP genotypes for about 65% of the 666 donors and used that subset as a discovery cohort. The T cell repertoires of under 750 subjects were profiled by immunosequencing and related to cytomegalovirus serostatus. HLA typing covered class I and class II loci at four-digit resolution. Typing coverage varied by locus: roughly 629-640 donors for A, B, C, DRB1 and DQB1; roughly 510 for DQA1; around 570 for DPA1; roughly 450 for DPB1. Roughly 300 gigabases of sequencing data and 80 million or so unique TCR sequences were included in an early release covering 550 to 800 HLA-typed donors. Rather than drawing on any new phenotypic data, the later analysis identified candidate immune exposures from TCR beta sequences and the way those sequences occurred across donors. On average, roughly 250,000 unique TCR beta nucleotide sequences were sequenced per donor among some 430 genotyped donors of the cohort, with 15% to 20% of those sequences being non-productive. High-throughput TCR immunosequencing, statistical association of individual TCRs with disease status, and machine learning were combined to predict cytomegalovirus infection status. An earlier analysis of approximately 580 of the donors used high-throughput TCR beta sequencing to judge whether each TCR beta V gene segment behaved as functional or pseudogenic. General study outcomes and caveats: The authors suggested that the approach could potentially be generalized to other disease states and immunological phenotypes. Compared with equally common non-associated chains, HLA-associated TCR beta chains in a later analysis were more clonally expanded and had lower generation probabilities. In this cohort, only TCR beta chains were sequenced, and detectable features were limited by the absence of alpha or paired-chain data. In vitro tests confirmed that a few of the cytomegalovirus-associated TCR beta chains recognize cytomegalovirus antigens. When HLA alleles, especially DR and DQ, strongly co-occurred, TCR associations were difficult to assign to individual alleles. V-gene and J-gene trimming of TCR beta chains was associated with a missense DCLRE1C variant in a later genetic analysis, and the association was replicated in an independent cohort. Some 16 rarely observed V segments, including chromosome 9 orphons, were excluded from the earlier analysis of about 610 of the donors because counts were too low. The presence/absence analyses assumed that sequencing depth was roughly uniform across donors, and that assumption may not be true. According to a later analysis, most CMV-associated TCR beta chains appeared to be HLA-restricted, and the HLA associations seemed to be driven largely by CMV exposure. A further reported finding was that TCR beta sequences accurately predicted the HLA-A and HLA-B alleles for most subjects in the first cohort. Because the 87-base-pair reads could not distinguish some IMGT-functional V segments, including TRBV6-2 and TRBV6-3, those segments were excluded. In a later analysis, several top co-occurrence clusters were reported to appear linked to parvovirus B19, influenza, CMV and Epstein-Barr virus. A group of highly shared sequence variants was considered likely to be a technical artifact of the sequencing pipeline. In an earlier analysis of several hundred of the donors, most TCR beta V segments were observed in productive rearrangements about 87% or about 30% of the time, broadly matching IMGT annotations. In a later genetic analysis, fewer N-insertions in productive TCRs were reported among donors in an Asian-associated ancestry cluster than the roughly 700-donor mean. Because some donors lacked HLA typing at each locus, the association tests relied only on the typed subset. A later analysis associated around 16,000 TCR beta sequences with specific HLA alleles at a false discovery rate of 0.05. In a later analysis, TCR association rates were found to vary across HLA loci, with the most associated TCRs seen for DRB1 alleles and the fewest for HLA-C alleles. Most TCR sequences were observed very rarely across donors, whereas some public TCRs were present in many individuals. In both the original and validation cohorts, the classifier was reported to diagnose cytomegalovirus status with high specificity and sensitivity. The only immune exposure information available for the cohort was CMV serostatus. A total of roughly 160 TCR beta chains were listed by the study as associated with cytomegalovirus. Correlated functional status among segregating V segments might reflect linkage disequilibrium, but an unknown experimental factor could not be ruled out.

The cohort comprised 666 healthy bone marrow donors. At the time of sampling, all cohort members were nominally healthy, though unrecorded immune exposures were likely present. The donor was CMV seropositive and belonged to the group of 270 or so seropositive cohort members. Each donor provided a peripheral blood sample, and peripheral blood mononuclear cells were used for TCR beta sequencing. Genomic DNA extraction from the blood cell samples was performed with the Qiagen DNeasy Blood Extraction Kit. Trimming takes 4 bases from V and 0 bases from J, and the germline ends sit 13 bases apart. The CDR3 runs 15 residues from the cysteine to the phenylalanine. This entry keeps only the CDR3 DNA: 45 bases, framed from base 1. CDR1 and CDR2 were assigned from the germline V gene as SGHRS and YFSETQ. To prepare the library, the immunoSEQ multiplex PCR assay was applied. A mixture of 60 forward primers for TCR Vbeta segments and 13 reverse primers for TCR Jbeta segments was used in the multiplex PCR. The CDR3 region of rearranged TCR beta genes was amplified from genomic DNA by a multiplex PCR assay. The Illumina HiSeq System was used to sequence the amplified TCR beta libraries as 87-base-pair reads. In the authors' own workflow: In a later analysis, some 80 million unique TCR beta chains were counted across the 500 to 850 repertoires, and roughly 11 million of these chains were shared by at least two donors. Raw reads were error-corrected and collapsed into unique sequences by a nearest-neighbor algorithm in which closely related sequences were merged to remove PCR and sequencing errors. Alignment of CDR3 sequences to IMGT reference sequences was used to assign V, D and J gene segments. For a sequence to be retained, a match of at least six nucleotides was required to both a V gene segment and a J gene segment. A rearrangement counted as productive if the CDR3 had no stop codons and remained in frame with V and J, and every other rearrangement counted as non-productive. Following IMGT convention, CDR3 was defined as the stretch from the second conserved V-encoded cysteine up to the conserved J-encoded phenylalanine. The earlier analysis of some 540 of the donors excluded any sequence lacking an unambiguous match to a single V gene segment. An earlier analysis of over 450 of the donors classified V segments as functional when productive rearrangements were above 56.7% and as segregating when the standard deviation between donors was above 5%. A statistical classification framework was built for diagnosing cytomegalovirus status from the catalog of TCR beta chain sequences. V and J gene assignment, in a later analysis, came from comparing TCR nucleotide sequences with IMGT/GENE-DB human TR gene sequences. In a later analysis, CDR3 sequences and most-parsimonious VDJ recombination scenarios were assigned using the TCRdist pipeline. In a later analysis, each TCR beta chain was defined by its CDR3 amino acid sequence together with its V-gene family, and reads without a unique V-gene family were excluded. As a way to deal with suspected cross-contamination and a sequencing artifact, a later analysis dropped 640 or so nucleotide sequences that were highly shared and had low generation probability. In a later analysis, a clonal expansion index for each public chain was calculated from normalized within-repertoire ranks of inferred template counts. A later analysis computed generation probabilities with a VDJ recombination model fitted to out-of-frame rearrangements, and checked the results against IGoR. In a later analysis, hypergeometric tests were used to score TCR-TCR, TCR-HLA and TCR-CMV co-occurrence, with a repertoire-size bias correction applied to TCR pairs. False discovery rates were estimated in a later analysis by permuting HLA or CMV assignments 20 times. A later analysis grouped co-occurring TCRs with DBSCAN, adding TCRdist sequence similarity when clustering within HLA-allele-positive subsets. Repertoires with fewer than 30,000 or more than 120,000 public chains, plus five repertoires with anomalous nucleotide sharing, were excluded from co-occurrence clustering. Here the immuneACCESS table is served through TCRdb, limited to in-frame sequences with V and J called. Missing clones are a known gap in these copies; in checked studies unresolved V genes cover under half, and the rest lacks a known reason. The V and J calls and the clone size are those of that table, but D and trimming were determined from the DNA. For this sample the table gives around 120,000 clones, of which roughly 63% were detected only once. The ten largest make up more than 8.5% of the sample.

In this sample, this clone turned up a few times. Which antigen it targets is not known. No base quality information exists; no much larger clone differs at one position. The same CDR3 also results from other DNA sequences found in this sample. Rearrangement joined TRBV5-1 to TRBJ1-1, with no confident D gene call. The TCR originated in a man aged 40-49 years in good health and CMV-seropositive. Sequenced input: PBMCs. In nucleotide form, the sequence is TGCGCCAGCAGCCCCCGTGAGGGAATGAACACTGAAGCTTTCTTT. It codes for CASSPREGMNTEAFF.